The 31 T cell receptor beta chains below all came from one sample that was sequenced in a study of blood T cell repertoires in COVID-19. Produced via immunoSEQ multiplex PCR; TCRdb's table is partial and in-frame only. This table holds over 120,000 clones, roughly 84% found once. Sequenced input: peripheral blood. Receptor source: a human donor in a cohort sampled during active COVID-19.

The V gene is TRBV5-1, the J gene TRBJ1-1; 9 positions agree with TRBD1. This CDR3 spans 17 amino acids. Per the germline V gene, CDR1 is SGHRS and CDR2 is YFSETQ. V shed 0 bases and J 3 bases; nucleotides not matched to a gene: 9. CDR3 bases: TGCGCCAGCAGCTTGGGAACAGGGGGCCGACAGGACACTGAAGCTTTCTTT. This encodes CASSLGTGGRQDTEAFF.

This clone came up once. The chain combines TRBV5-5 with TRBJ1-5; 9 bases agree with TRBD1. The CDR3 runs 17 residues. The J segment lost 6 bases and the V segment lost 0 bases, leaving 10 bases of the junction unmatched. From germline, CDR1 is SGHKS and CDR2 YYEKEE (reference sequence). The CDR3 nucleotides read TGTGCCAGCAGCTTGGCATATGCGGGGGACAGGGCTCAGCCCCAGCATTTT. As protein: CASSLAYAGDRAQPQHF.

The V and J genes are TRBV12-3 or TRBV12-4 and TRBJ2-1; D unresolved. The CDR3 loop spans 11 amino acids. Trimming removed 2 bases at V and 8 bases at J, with 4 bases between. DNA for the CDR3: TGTGCCAGCAGTTTAATCGATGAGCAGTTCTTC. This codes for CASSLIDEQFF.

This chain's CDR3 is CASSWTASTDTQYF. In DNA form, the CDR3 reads TGTGCCAGCAGCTGGACAGCTAGCACAGATACGCAGTATTTT. The gene calls are TRBV7-8 and TRBJ2-3; weak D call: TRBD1 (6 bases). The CDR3 extends over 14 amino acids. The V gene's germline CDR1 is SGHVS and CDR2 FQNEAQ. V dropped 4 bases and J dropped 0 bases, with 8 bases sitting between them.

The rearrangement links TRBV30 to TRBJ1-1; 10 nucleotides line up with TRBD1. The CDR3 totals 12 residues. With 2 bases clipped from V and 8 bases from J, the junction kept 2 bases outside the gene matches. Germline V gene data show CDR1 as GTSNPN and CDR2 as SVGIG (reference sequence). The CDR3 sequence: CAWSSGQGEAFF. Written as DNA, the CDR3 is TGTGCCTGGAGTTCGGGACAGGGGGAAGCTTTCTTT. Together with reference TRBV30 and TRBJ1-1, the CDR3 gives the full variable domain: SQTIHQWPATLVQPVGSPLSLECTVEGTSNPNLYWYRQAAGRGLQLLFYSVGIGQISSEVPQNLSASRPQDRQFILSSKKLLLSDSGFYLCAWSSGQGEAFFGQGTRLTVV.

This rearrangement joins TRBV6-1 to TRBJ1-2; D is perhaps TRBD1 (6 bases). Trimming removed 4 bases at V and 3 bases at J, with 18 bases between. CDR1 MNHNS and CDR2 SASEGT come from the germline V gene. The CDR3 spans 16 residues. CDR3 bases: TGTGCCAGCAGTGCCTCTCCCACGGGGGGCGACTATGGCTACACCTTC. Its translation is CASSASPTGGDYGYTF.

The chain is built from TRBV25-1 and TRBJ2-5; 7 bases match TRBD2. This CDR3 has 15 residues. J lost 1 base, V lost 0 bases, and 2 bases had no gene match. Looked up from germline, CDR1 is MGHDK and CDR2 is SYGVNS. In DNA, the CDR3 is TGTGCCAGCAGTGAATATGAGCGGGGCCAAGAGACCCAGTACTTC. Translating it yields CASSEYERGQETQYF.

The chain links TRBV7-3 to TRBJ2-2; TRBD2 might be the D (6 bases). This CDR3 comprises 13 residues. The V end lost 6 bases, the J end lost 6 bases, and 11 bases lay between the germline ends. Per germline, CDR1 SGHTA and CDR2 FQGTGA. The CDR3: CASRAGGAGELFF. The DNA of the CDR3 is TGTGCCAGCAGGGCAGGAGGGGCCGGGGAGCTGTTTTTT.

The sample holds one count of this clone. The V call is TRBV9, the J call TRBJ2-5; 14 bases fit TRBD2. Germline assignment: CDR1 SGDLS and CDR2 YYNGEE. J gave up 4 bases and V 3 bases, and 5 bases lay outside the gene matches. This CDR3 is built from 16 residues. The CDR3 nucleotides are TGTGCCAGCAGCGCGGGACTAGCGGGGGACCGAGAGACCCAGTACTTC. It codes for CASSAGLAGDRETQYF. The variable domain in full, with the rest retrieved from reference TRBV9 and TRBJ2-5, is DSGVTQTPKHLITATGQRVTLRCSPRSGDLSVYWYQQSLDQGLQFLIQYYNGEERAKGNILERFSAQQFPDLHSELNLSSLELGDSALYFCASSAGLAGDRETQYFGPGTRLLVL.

The chain joins TRBV27 to TRBJ2-7; D gene unclear. The CDR3 extends over 13 amino acids. Germline loops: CDR1 MNHEY, CDR2 SMNVEV (reference sequence). Deletions cut 0 bases from V and 3 bases from J, with 6 bases between. Written as DNA, the CDR3 is TGTGCCAGCAGTTTATCGTTCAACTACGAGCAGTACTTC. Its protein product is CASSLSFNYEQYF.

In this sample, this clone turned up a few times. This chain connects TRBV27 to TRBJ2-1, with a tentative D call TRBD2 (6 bases). CDR1 and CDR2 from the germline V gene are MNHEY and SMNVEV (reference sequence). Trimming pared 5 bases from V and 0 bases from J, leaving 14 bases between. The CDR3 consists of 16 residues. CDR3 in DNA: TGTGCCAGCAGTCCACTTAGCGGTAGCTCCTACAATGAGCAGTTCTTC. It yields the protein CASSPLSGSSYNEQFF.

The gene calls are TRBV6-6 and TRBJ1-2; D possibly corresponds to TRBD1 (6 bases). The germline V gene encodes CDR1 MNHNY and CDR2 SVGAGI (reference sequence). V was trimmed by 0 bases and J by 4 bases, leaving 9 bases between them. The CDR3 is made up of 14 amino acids. The chain's CDR3 is CASSYSGQSYGYTF. The CDR3 DNA is TGTGCCAGCAGTTACTCCGGACAGTCCTATGGCTACACCTTC.

This clone was seen once. CDR3 protein: CASSLIRDRVKETQYF. DNA of the CDR3: TGTGCCAGCAGCTTAATCCGGGACAGGGTAAAAGAGACCCAGTACTTC. J is TRBJ2-5 and V is TRBV7-3, with 9 bases identical to TRBD1. Germline V gene data show CDR1 as SGHTA and CDR2 as FQGTGA. The trim removed 1 base at V and 3 bases at J, leaving 6 bases unmatched. The CDR3 has 16 amino acids.

The chain employs TRBV2 and TRBJ2-7; TRBD1 agrees at 8 bases. Germline loops: CDR1 SNHLY, CDR2 FYNNEI. The J segment lost 4 bases and the V segment lost 7 bases, leaving 6 bases of the junction unmatched. The CDR3 covers 13 residues. This CDR3 is CASTLDRGYEQYF. Here the CDR3 DNA reads TGTGCCAGCACCCTAGACAGGGGATACGAGCAGTACTTC.

The chain has TRBV5-6 and TRBJ2-7, with TRBD1 matching over 9 bases. CDR1 and CDR2 from the germline V gene are SGHDT and YYEEEE. This CDR3 spans 15 amino acids. With 5 bases clipped from V and 0 bases from J, the junction kept 6 bases outside the gene matches. The CDR3 DNA follows: TGTGCCAGCAGACACAGGGGGCTGCCCTCCTACGAGCAGTACGTC. The encoded protein is CASRHRGLPSYEQYV.

The V and J genes are TRBV10-3 and TRBJ2-3, with 7 bases lining up with TRBD1. The V and J ends lost 7 bases and 2 bases, in that order; junction bases with no gene match: 3. The CDR3 covers 13 residues. Germline values: CDR1 ENHRY, CDR2 SYGVKD. CDR3 loop: CAITGTVTDTQYF. The CDR3 coding sequence is TGTGCCATCACCGGGACAGTCACAGATACGCAGTATTTT.

The J gene is TRBJ1-2, the V gene TRBV23-1; D is uncertain. TRBV23-1 is reported as an ORF; its role is uncertain. The V end lost 0 bases, the J end lost 4 bases, and 24 bases lay between the germline ends. The length of the CDR3 is 19 residues. As DNA, the CDR3 is TGCGCCAGCAGTCAATCGACGGGGAAAGGGCCCAATTGCGGCTATGGCTACACCTTC. The encoded protein is CASSQSTGKGPNCGYGYTF.

The chain employs TRBV28 and TRBJ1-2; maybe TRBD1 (5 bases). Germline V lookup: CDR1 MDHEN, CDR2 SYDVKM. This CDR3 has 12 amino acids. V lost 4 bases and J lost 8, with 11 bases in between. The CDR3 loop reads CASSSRVVGYTF. Here the CDR3 DNA reads TGTGCCAGCAGTTCCAGGGTTGTCGGCTACACCTTC.

This clone has a handful of counts. This rearrangement joins TRBV6-5 to TRBJ1-2, with 9 bases that match TRBD1. After removal of 0 bases from V and 4 bases from J, the junction contained 3 bases not matched to a gene. CDR3 length equals 15 residues. CDR1 is MNHEY, CDR2 SVGAGI, per germline. The CDR3 DNA is TGTGCCAGCAGTTACTCGACAGGGGGGATCTATGGCTACACCTTC. Its translation is CASSYSTGGIYGYTF.

The CDR3 coding sequence is TGTGCCATCAGTGCAGGGACAGCACGATCCTACGAGCAGTACTTC. This gives the protein CAISAGTARSYEQYF. The chain carries TRBV10-3 and TRBJ2-7; 7 nucleotides align to TRBD1. Trimming at V came to 4 bases and at J to 1 base, leaving 7 bases not matched to a gene. This CDR3 has 15 residues. Looked up from germline, CDR1 is ENHRY and CDR2 is SYGVKD.

The V and J genes are TRBV14 and TRBJ2-5; tentative D call: TRBD2 (6 bases). Trimming cost V 1 base and J 2 bases, with 14 bases left between them. The germline CDR1 and CDR2 sequences are SGHDN and FVKESK. The CDR3 spans 16 residues. DNA for the CDR3: TGTGCCAGCAGCCAAGGAGTTAGCGGATCTCAAGAGACCCAGTACTTC. It translates to CASSQGVSGSQETQYF.

J is TRBJ2-5 and V is TRBV18; D possibly corresponds to TRBD2 (5 bases). Looked up from germline, CDR1 is KGHSH and CDR2 is LQKENI. V lost 3 bases, J lost 7 bases, and 12 bases lay in between. The CDR3 totals 13 residues. Here the CDR3 DNA reads TGTGCCAGCTCACCGGTACTAGAGGGGACCCAGTACTTC. Amino acids: CASSPVLEGTQYF.

This rearrangement joins TRBV28 to TRBJ1-4; no clear D. From germline, CDR1 is MDHEN and CDR2 SYDVKM. The V end lost 5 bases, the J end lost 2 bases, and 18 bases lay between the germline ends. The CDR3 is made up of 17 amino acids. Here the CDR3 reads CASSPRAGKRTNEKLFF. The DNA for the CDR3 is TGTGCCAGCAGTCCCCGAGCTGGGAAGCGGACTAATGAAAAACTGTTTTTT.

This chain connects TRBV5-1 to TRBJ2-3; TRBD2 might be the D (6 bases). This CDR3 is 16 amino acids long. CDR1 and CDR2 (germline): SGHRS, YFSETQ. Trimming cost V 5 bases and J 0 bases, with 16 bases left between them. The CDR3 spells CASRGSSGASTDTQYF. The CDR3, as DNA: TGCGCCAGCAGAGGGAGTAGCGGTGCTAGCACAGATACGCAGTATTTT.

The chain uses TRBV6-6 and TRBJ2-1; a weak D match, TRBD2 (6 bases). Germline assignment: CDR1 MNHNY and CDR2 SVGAGI (reference sequence). The CDR3 runs to 16 residues. V lost 11 bases, J lost 9 bases, and 29 bases lay in between. The CDR3 DNA reads TGTGCCTCCCTGTGGGGGGTCGCTCGCCCCGCGAGTGAGCAGTTCTTC. This codes for CASLWGVARPASEQFF.

This chain connects TRBV7-8 to TRBJ2-1; the D gene is possibly TRBD2 (7 bases). The CDR3 totals 15 residues. Germline V lookup: CDR1 SGHVS, CDR2 FQNEAQ. V was clipped by 5 bases and J by 9 bases, with 20 bases between them. Written as DNA, the CDR3 is TGTGCCAGCAGCCCCCCGAGGGGGGGGGCAGGTGAGCAGTTCTTC. It specifies CASSPPRGGAGEQFF. Looking up the rest from reference TRBV7-8 and TRBJ2-1 gives the full variable domain: GAGVSQSPRYKVAKRGQDVALRCDPISGHVSLFWYQQALGQGPEFLTYFQNEAQLDKSGLPSDRFFAERPEGSVSTLKIQRTQQEDSAVYLCASSPPRGGAGEQFFGPGTRLTVL.

V usage is TRBV18 and J usage is TRBJ2-3; perhaps TRBD1 as D (7 bases). The CDR3 sequence is 13 residues long. Germline CDR1 is KGHSH and CDR2 is LQKENI. Between the trimmed V and J ends, which lost 6 bases and 4 bases, there was a span of 11 bases. The CDR3 is CASSPRGADTQYF. The CDR3 region has the DNA TGTGCCAGCTCCCCCAGGGGGGCAGATACGCAGTATTTT.

The rearrangement uses TRBV5-5 and TRBJ2-7; possibly TRBD1 for D (5 bases). Trimming removed 3 bases at V and 6 bases at J, with 13 bases between. The CDR3 covers 13 residues. Germline CDR1 reads SGHKS; CDR2 reads YYEKEE (reference sequence). The CDR3 loop reads CASSSGVGREQYF. CDR3 bases: TGTGCCAGCAGCTCTGGGGTGGGGCGCGAGCAGTACTTC.

The sample holds one count of this clone. The rearrangement links TRBV5-1 to TRBJ2-3, with 13 bases that match TRBD2. Germline V gene lookup returns CDR1 SGHRS and CDR2 YFSETQ. This CDR3 has 15 amino acids. J gave up 4 bases and V 4 bases, and 3 bases lay outside the gene matches. The CDR3 DNA follows: TGCGCCAGCAGCCTACTAGCGGGGGGGGCAGATACGCAGTATTTT. It is translated as CASSLLAGGADTQYF.

In its sample, this clone was seen once. The chain combines TRBV5-6 with TRBJ2-7; TRBD2 aligns across 15 bases. CDR1 SGHDT and CDR2 YYEEEE come from the germline V gene. The trim removed 4 bases at V and 3 bases at J, leaving 5 bases unmatched. This CDR3 is 16 amino acids long. CDR3 protein: CASSPGTSGGIYEQYF. Written as DNA, the CDR3 is TGTGCCAGCAGCCCCGGGACTAGCGGGGGGATCTACGAGCAGTACTTC.

This chain joins TRBV7-2 and TRBJ2-3; 10 positions agree with TRBD2. The V segment lost 5 bases and the J segment 2 bases; nucleotides outside the gene matches: 13. Germline-derived CDR1 and CDR2 are SGHTA and FQGNSA. The CDR3 has 18 residues. In DNA form, the CDR3 reads TGTGCCAGCAGCCCTTGGTCCGGGGGACTAGCGTCCACAGATACGCAGTATTTT. It codes for CASSPWSGGLASTDTQYF.